The 7 T cell receptor beta chains given below trace back to one sample, sequenced in a study of blood T cells in healthy people across ages. It was with a sample-barcoded 5' primer and a J-beta primer mix that a second PCR of roughly 7 to 11 cycles was run. One entry per CDR3 protein, called by TCRdb with MiXCR from the 5' RACE reads. The data show hundreds of thousands of distinct CDR3 sequences, approximately 47% seen once. Sequencing was done on a sample of blood. The receptors derive from a man between 60 and 75 years old in good health.

The chain employs TRBV20-1 and TRBJ2-7; a possible D gene is TRBD2 (6 bases). The CDR3 length is 14 residues. CDR1 is DFQATT, CDR2 SNEGSKA, per germline (reference sequence). Trimming shortened V by 3 bases and J by 1 base, and 13 bases separated the two germline ends. CDR3 sequence (DNA): TGCAGTGCTAGGGGCAGCGGGCTTTCCTACGAGCAGTACTTC. This gives the protein CSARGSGLSYEQYF.

This clonotype was detected only a few times. The chain combines TRBV6-1 with TRBJ2-1, with 11 bases that match TRBD2. V trimming: 3 bases; J trimming: 3 bases; junction bases outside the gene matches: 4. Germline assignment: CDR1 MNHNS and CDR2 SASEGT. The CDR3 is 16 amino acids. CDR3 amino acids: CASSDSSGGVYNEQFF. CDR3 nucleotide sequence: TGTGCCAGCAGTGACAGTAGCGGGGGGGTCTACAATGAGCAGTTCTTC.

The chain employs TRBV7-2 and TRBJ2-3, with D hard to call. The germline CDR1 and CDR2 sequences are SGHTA and FQGNSA. V was shortened by 3 bases and J by 4 bases, with 5 bases between the two germline ends. The CDR3 covers 12 residues. DNA for the CDR3: TGTGCCAGCAGCTTTCTGGCAGATACGCAGTATTTT. Amino acids: CASSFLADTQYF.

The chain is built from TRBV11-2 and TRBJ2-7; the match to TRBD1 covers 11 bases. The V and J ends lost 5 bases and 3 bases, in that order; junction bases with no gene match: 6. This CDR3 contains 15 residues. Germline assignment: CDR1 SGHAT and CDR2 FQNNGV. In DNA, the CDR3 is TGTGCCAGCAGCCCTGGACAGGGGGCTAACTACGAGCAGTACTTC. Its protein is CASSPGQGANYEQYF. The complete variable domain, with remaining parts taken from reference TRBV11-2 and TRBJ2-7, reads EAGVAQSPRYKIIEKRQSVAFWCNPISGHATLYWYQQILGQGPKLLIQFQNNGVVDDSQLPKDRFSAERLKGVDSTLKIQPAKLEDSAVYLCASSPGQGANYEQYFGPGTRLTVT.

Note on this clonotype: Its ends do not fully match the called genes, so a read error is possible. The V call is TRBV7-2, the J call TRBJ2-4; a possible D gene is TRBD2 (5 bases). The J call may be wrong; the DNA end is better matched by TRBJ2-7. The length of the CDR3 is 14 residues. The V gene's germline CDR1 is SGHTA and CDR2 FQGNSA. CDR3 in DNA: TGTGCCTGCAGCTTAGAACGGGGAAACTACGAGCAGTACTTC. Protein: CACSLERGNYEQYF.

Regarding this clonotype: This may be a read error: a much more frequent sequence differs by one nucleotide. This chain uses TRBV28 with TRBJ1-2, with unresolved D. Germline V CDR1 and CDR2: MDHEN, SYDVKM. The CDR3 length is 14 residues. This CDR3 reads CTSSPPATNYGYTF. The CDR3 coding sequence is TGTACCAGCAGTCCCCCAGCTACAAACTATGGCTACACCTTC.

The V call is TRBV7-9, the J call TRBJ1-1; unclear D gene. The germline CDR1 and CDR2 sequences are SEHNR and FQNEAQ (reference sequence). This CDR3 has 14 amino acids. Trimming removed 1 base from V and 4 bases from J, with 10 bases in between. The CDR3 protein is CASSLVPGGTEAFF. The CDR3 DNA is TGTGCCAGCAGCTTAGTACCTGGTGGCACTGAAGCTTTCTTT. Looking up the rest from reference TRBV7-9 and TRBJ1-1 gives the full variable domain: DTGVSQNPRHKITKRGQNVTFRCDPISEHNRLYWYRQTLGQGPEFLTYFQNEAQLEKSRLLSDRFSAERPKGSFSTLEIQRTEQGDSAMYLCASSLVPGGTEAFFGQGTRLTVV.